This T cell receptor beta chain was found in a study of post-analysis software for immune sequencing data. Study details: The cohort encompassed relapsing-remitting, secondary progressive and progressive-relapsing multiple sclerosis disease courses. Points from the study as a whole: Several TRBV segments were more frequent in patients than controls; TRBV5-6, TRBV5-1 and TRBV20-1 belonged to this group. F measure showed strong co-clustering of same-batch samples. When compared against controls, multiple sclerosis patients showed significantly lower normalized Chao1 diversity.

This CDR3 spans 16 amino acids. The V gene's germline CDR1 is LGHDT and CDR2 YNNKEL (reference sequence). Trimming took 0 bases from V and 1 from J, leaving 11 bases between them. Unique molecular identifiers were carried by the TCR beta cDNA libraries. TCRdb analysed the PCR reads with MiXCR anew, one entry per CDR3 protein. Here the sample spans around 500,000 distinct CDR3 sequences, under 40% being singletons. This clonotype was counted at least ten times. The antigen is not known. Sequencing was carried out using blood. The sequence was obtained from a girl aged 2 to 17 with multiple sclerosis. J is TRBJ2-3 and V is TRBV3-1, with D perhaps being TRBD1 or TRBD2 (5 bases each). CDR3 in DNA: TGTGCCAGCAGCCAAGACCCGGGACGCCGCACAGATACGCAGTATTTT. Translating gives CASSQDPGRRTDTQYF.